This TCR beta chain was sequenced during a study of blood T cell repertoires in COVID-19. The overall study: Acute and convalescent COVID-19 specimens originated in the United States, Italy and Spain. From T cells, B-cell-depleted T cells, or PBMCs came the material, which was cDNA or gDNA.

This clone was counted a few times. Per the study methods: Reference gene primer amplification gave estimated nucleated cell counts. Method: immunoSEQ multiplex PCR; TCRdb's copy keeps in-frame clones and lacks some. The V and J calls and clone size come from that table; D and trimming were worked out from the DNA. Here the sample spans about 180,000 clones, roughly nine tenths being singletons. In germline, CDR1 is MDHEN, CDR2 SYDVKM. The CDR3 loop spans 13 amino acids. Trimming left V 4 bases short and J 4 bases short, with 8 bases between. V and J are TRBV28 and TRBJ2-1; maybe TRBD2 (5 bases). Sequencing input: peripheral blood. This sequence was found in a man younger than 35 who had recovered from COVID-19. CDR3 region: CASSSPGYNEQFF. Written as DNA, the CDR3 is TGTGCCAGCAGTTCCCCGGGGTACAATGAGCAGTTCTTC.